This passage covers 4 T cell receptor beta chains from one sample sequenced in a study of T cells in Graves' hyperthyroidism and ophthalmopathy. The TCR beta CDR3 regions underwent amplification using RNA transcripts as the source. TCR CDR3 regions were first amplified by RT-PCR with HTBI primers. MiXCR was run by TCRdb on the multiplex PCR reads, yielding one entry per CDR3 protein. The table has 450,000 to 600,000 distinct CDR3 sequences, 12% to 15% seen once. Source material: blood. Every receptor here comes from a woman aged 40 to 49 with Graves' hyperthyroidism.

The gene calls are TRBV9 and TRBJ2-7; possibly TRBD1 for D (6 bases). Trimming removed 4 bases at V and 7 bases at J, with 21 bases between. The CDR3 length is 15 residues. The germline gives CDR1 SGDLS, CDR2 YYNGEE. CDR3 amino acids: CASSTSGVRTEEQYF. The DNA of the CDR3 is TGTGCCAGCAGCACCTCAGGGGTACGGACCGAGGAGCAGTACTTC.

This clonotype was picked up a small number of times. This chain connects TRBV5-6 to TRBJ2-2; 11 bases align to TRBD1. Losses at the gene ends were 0 bases for V and 5 bases for J; bases not matched to a gene: 21. This CDR3 is built from 22 residues. Germline CDR1 reads SGHDT; CDR2 reads YYEEEE. The CDR3 DNA reads as TGTGCCAGCAGCTTGGCCACCAGCTTTAGGACAGGGGGCGTTTCAATGACCGGGGAGCTGTTTTTT. It specifies CASSLATSFRTGGVSMTGELFF.

The CDR3 nucleotides are TGTGCCAGCACCTTGGAGGATACGCAGTATTTT. This codes for CASTLEDTQYF. The rearrangement links TRBV6-1 to TRBJ2-3; no definite D call. The V end lost 7 bases, the J end lost 6 bases, and 8 bases lay between the germline ends. Per the germline V gene, CDR1 is MNHNS and CDR2 is SASEGT. CDR3 length: 11 amino acids.

The chain links TRBV4-2 to TRBJ2-7, with D possibly being TRBD2 (5 bases). The V and J ends lost 3 bases and 5 bases respectively, with 11 bases between them. The CDR3 totals 13 residues. CDR1 is LGHNA, CDR2 YNFKEQ, per germline. The CDR3 DNA is TGTGCCAGCAGCCACCCAGTTAGCGACGAGCAGTACTTC. Amino acids: CASSHPVSDEQYF.